This passage covers 9 T cell receptor beta chains from one sample sequenced in a study of blood T cell repertoires in COVID-19. Repertoires were generated with immunoSEQ multiplex PCR, while TCRdb's copy carries only in-frame clones and drops some. The sample lists about 52,000 clones; about four fifths were seen once. The sequencing input was peripheral blood. These receptors were collected from a woman aged 80 or over with COVID-19, enrolled during active disease.

The chain employs TRBV18 and TRBJ1-1, with TRBD1 matching over 11 bases. V dropped 3 bases and J dropped 5; count of bases not matched to a gene: 5. The germline V gene has CDR1 KGHSH and CDR2 LQKENI. CDR3 length equals 15 residues. The CDR3 sequence: CASSPPGTGGTEAFF. CDR3 in DNA: TGTGCCAGCTCACCGCCCGGGACAGGGGGTACTGAAGCTTTCTTT.

This chain connects TRBV5-1 to TRBJ1-1; the D is unclear. This CDR3 contains 13 residues. Trimming shortened V by 3 bases and J by 3 bases, and 9 bases separated the two germline ends. Germline assignment: CDR1 SGHRS and CDR2 YFSETQ. The CDR3 protein is CASSWSEDTEAFF. CDR3 nucleotides: TGCGCCAGCAGCTGGAGTGAGGACACTGAAGCTTTCTTT.

The V call is TRBV7-8, the J call TRBJ2-5, with 11 bases matching TRBD1. CDR1 SGHVS and CDR2 FQNEAQ come from the germline V gene. The trim removed 0 bases at V and 5 bases at J, leaving 5 bases unmatched. This CDR3 is 16 amino acids long. CDR3 residues: CASSLAADRGRETQYF. CDR3 in DNA: TGTGCCAGCAGCTTAGCGGCGGACAGGGGGCGGGAGACCCAGTACTTC.

This chain connects TRBV2 to TRBJ1-5; 7 bases agree with TRBD1. In germline, CDR1 is SNHLY, CDR2 FYNNEI. The CDR3 sequence is 13 residues long. V lost 7 bases, J lost 7 bases, and 7 bases stayed unmatched. CDR3 nucleotide sequence: TGTGCCAGCACCTCACAGGGGAGACAGCCCCAGCATTTT. Translating gives CASTSQGRQPQHF.

V usage is TRBV7-5 and J usage is TRBJ2-7; TRBD1 is taken as the D call from the table, unchecked against the DNA. TRBV7-5 is a documented pseudogene. This CDR3 contains 16 residues. In nucleotides, the CDR3 is TGTGCCAGAAGCTTAGAGGTTAAACAGTGTGCCTACGAGCAGTACTTC. It is translated as CARSLEVKQCAYEQYF.

V and J are TRBV9 and TRBJ1-3, with D perhaps TRBD1 (5 bases). Germline CDR1 and CDR2: SGDLS and YYNGEE. The CDR3 has 23 amino acids. The germline V and J ends were trimmed by 4 bases and 0 bases, with 35 bases remaining between them. In DNA form, the CDR3 reads TGTGCCAGCAGCCCCCTATCGATATTCTCAGGGTACTCACTACCACGCTCTGGAAACACCATATATTTT. This translates into CASSPLSIFSGYSLPRSGNTIYF. The full variable domain, with the rest looked up from reference TRBV9 and TRBJ1-3, is DSGVTQTPKHLITATGQRVTLRCSPRSGDLSVYWYQQSLDQGLQFLIQYYNGEERAKGNILERFSAQQFPDLHSELNLSSLELGDSALYFCASSPLSIFSGYSLPRSGNTIYFGEGSWLTVV.

The chain carries TRBV6-5 and TRBJ1-1; the D is unclear. Deletions cut 6 bases from V and 1 base from J, with 9 bases between. The CDR3 length is 13 residues. Germline assignment: CDR1 MNHEY and CDR2 SVGAGI. CDR3 sequence (DNA): TGTGCCAGCAGCCTAGACGGGAACACTGAAGCTTTCTTT. It specifies CASSLDGNTEAFF.

This clone occurred a few times. The chain joins TRBV18 to TRBJ2-1; 10 nucleotides agree with TRBD1. CDR1 is KGHSH and CDR2 is LQKENI in the germline V gene. V dropped 4 bases and J dropped 4; count of bases not matched to a gene: 4. The length of the CDR3 is 15 residues. The CDR3 DNA sequence: TGTGCCAGCTCACTTGGGACAGGGGCTTACAATGAGCAGTTCTTC. It yields the protein CASSLGTGAYNEQFF. The full variable domain, completed using reference TRBV18 and TRBJ2-1, is NAGVMQNPRHLVRRRGQEARLRCSPMKGHSHVYWYRQLPEEGLKFMVYLQKENIIDESGMPKERFSAEFPKEGPSILRIQQVVRGDSAAYFCASSLGTGAYNEQFFGPGTRLTVL.

The chain joins TRBV6-1 to TRBJ2-7; no clear D. Looked up from germline, CDR1 is MNHNS and CDR2 is SASEGT. The CDR3 loop spans 16 amino acids. V lost 1 base to trimming and J lost 6 bases, with 19 bases between them. The chain's CDR3 is CASSEVLFGAMSEQYF. The DNA for the CDR3 is TGTGCCAGCAGTGAAGTCCTTTTCGGAGCAATGTCCGAGCAGTACTTC.